The 5 T cell receptor beta chains below all came from one sample that was sequenced in a study of blood T cell repertoires in COVID-19 (dated by TCRdb to about 2020). Libraries were made using the immunoSEQ multiplex PCR assay. The source is immuneACCESS, and TCRdb retained only in-frame sequences with V and J called. Part of the clones is not carried over; for the studies checked, unresolved V genes explain less than half of this, and the remainder is unexplained. This sample holds roughly 78,000 clones; around 89% were observed only once. Of the sample, 0.5% to 0.7% is held by the ten largest clones. Material for sequencing was peripheral blood. These TCRs come from a man aged 60 to 69 with acute or convalescent COVID-19.

This chain links TRBV18 with TRBJ2-7; 7 positions agree with TRBD1. Germline loops: CDR1 KGHSH, CDR2 LQKENI. Trimming took 6 bases from V and 3 from J; bases not matched to a gene: 5. The CDR3 contains 13 residues. The CDR3 loop reads CASSPGQSYEQYF. DNA for the CDR3: TGTGCCAGCTCCCCGGGACAGAGCTACGAGCAGTACTTC.

For the CDR3, the DNA is TGTGCCATCAGGGGGGACAGGGGAACGAGAAGCTCTGGGGCCAACGTCCTGACTTTC. This encodes CAIRGDRGTRSSGANVLTF. This chain uses TRBV10-3 with TRBJ2-6, with TRBD1 matching over 10 bases. There are 19 residues in the CDR3. Trimming removed 6 bases from V and 0 bases from J; junction bases left unmatched: 11. Germline V CDR1 and CDR2: ENHRY, SYGVKD.

The V and J genes are TRBV19 and TRBJ2-1, with TRBD1 matching over 7 bases. The CDR3 totals 14 residues. From germline, CDR1 is LNHDA and CDR2 SQIVND (reference sequence). The trim removed 1 base at V and 4 bases at J, leaving 1 base unmatched. The CDR3 loop reads CASSIGQGYNEQFF. CDR3 bases: TGTGCCAGTAGTATAGGACAGGGATACAATGAGCAGTTCTTC.

This chain uses TRBV5-4 with TRBJ2-5, with TRBD1 matching 11 bases. The length of the CDR3 is 14 residues. Unmatched junction bases numbered 5, after V lost 4 bases and J lost 6 bases. Germline CDR1 is SGHNT and CDR2 is YYREEE (reference sequence). CDR3 nucleotides: TGTGCCAGCAGCGGACAGGGGGCGGAGAAGACCCAGTACTTC. This sequence encodes CASSGQGAEKTQYF. The entire variable domain, with the rest obtained from reference TRBV5-4 and TRBJ2-5, is as follows: ETGVTQSPTHLIKTRGQQVTLRCSSQSGHNTVSWYQQALGQGPQFIFQYYREEENGRGNFPPRFSGLQFPNYSSELNVNALELDDSALYLCASSGQGAEKTQYFGPGTRLLVL.

This clone was counted a few times. The genes are TRBV18 and TRBJ1-6; D unresolved. CDR3 length: 14 amino acids. The V gene's germline CDR1 is KGHSH and CDR2 LQKENI. The germline V and J ends were trimmed by 5 bases and 7 bases, with 12 bases remaining between them. For the CDR3, the DNA is TGTGCCAGCTCATCCGTAGTAGCGAATTCACCCCTCCACTTT. Amino acid sequence: CASSSVVANSPLHF.